This TCR beta chain is drawn from a study of OX40 agonist ivuxolimab in advanced cancers. The repertoire was sequenced with immunoSEQ multiplex PCR; TCRdb's copy has only in-frame clones and lacks some. The data hold 27,000 or so clones, with around 82% observed a single time. This clone was observed a few times. The CDR3 extends over 13 amino acids. CDR1 is MNHEY and CDR2 is SMNVEV in the germline V gene (reference sequence). V lost 0 bases, J lost 13 bases, and 6 bases stayed unmatched. The sequencing used CD4+ or CD8+ T cells sorted from blood, collected in a trial of the OX40 agonist ivuxolimab. The chain employs TRBV27 and TRBJ2-4; 7 bases agree with TRBD2. This TCR was recovered from an adult with an advanced solid tumor such as melanoma, head and neck, liver or kidney cancer. The CDR3 spells CASSLSSSGVQYF. The CDR3 DNA follows: TGTGCCAGCAGTTTATCCTCTAGCGGAGTGCAGTACTTC.